Below, 24 T cell receptor beta chains from the same sample are listed, as sequenced in a study of T cells in Graves' hyperthyroidism and ophthalmopathy. Researchers amplified the TCR beta CDR3 regions from RNA transcripts. Using the HTBI primer set, a first-round RT-PCR was run on the TCR CDR3. MiXCR, run by TCRdb on the multiplex PCR reads, gives a single entry per CDR3 protein. The sample holds roughly 400,000 distinct CDR3 sequences, around 15% seen once. Sequencing input: blood. These receptor sequences come from a man in his fifties or sixties with Graves' ophthalmopathy.

This clonotype was seen at least ten times. This chain uses TRBV5-1 with TRBJ2-7; 9 bases are a match to TRBD1. CDR1 SGHRS and CDR2 YFSETQ come from the germline V gene. Trimming took 4 bases from V and 5 from J; bases not matched to a gene: 10. The CDR3 extends over 15 amino acids. Here the CDR3 reads CASSAGQGGLDEQYF. CDR3 bases: TGCGCCAGCAGCGCGGGACAGGGAGGATTGGACGAGCAGTACTTC.

Points on this clonotype: A much larger clone sits a single nucleotide away, making a read error possible. The CDR3 is CVSSVRQGGDEQYF. The DNA of the CDR3 is TGTGTCAGCAGCGTTAGACAGGGCGGTGACGAGCAGTACTTC. The chain uses TRBV9 and TRBJ2-7; TRBD1 matches at 7 bases. This CDR3 is built from 14 residues. Germline-derived CDR1 and CDR2 are SGDLS and YYNGEE.

The chain couples TRBV10-2 to TRBJ2-1; TRBD2 matches at 13 bases. Germline loops: CDR1 WSHSY, CDR2 SAAADI. V shed 7 bases, J shed 10 bases, and the junction held 10 bases outside the gene matches. CDR3 size: 15 residues. In DNA form, the CDR3 reads TGCGCCAGCACTCGAAGGACTAGCGGGAGTAGCGAGCAGTTCTTC. Its protein is CASTRRTSGSSEQFF.

This clonotype appeared many times. The chain combines TRBV20-1 with TRBJ2-5, with D perhaps TRBD1 (6 bases). Germline values: CDR1 DFQATT, CDR2 SNEGSKA (reference sequence). V dropped 6 bases and J dropped 2 bases, with 10 bases sitting between them. The CDR3 spans 12 residues. The CDR3 protein is CSAKGQQETQYF. The CDR3 nucleotides read TGCAGTGCAAAAGGACAGCAAGAGACCCAGTACTTC.

Ten or more counts support this clonotype. The chain is built from TRBV20-1 and TRBJ2-2, with D possibly TRBD2 on 5 matching bases. V lost 5 bases, J lost 0 bases, and 16 bases lay in between. This CDR3 is built from 16 residues. The germline CDR1 and CDR2 sequences are DFQATT and SNEGSKA (reference sequence). The DNA of the CDR3 is TGCAGTGCTTGGACTCCTACCGTCACGAACACCGGGGAGCTGTTTTTT. Protein product: CSAWTPTVTNTGELFF.

The rearrangement joins TRBV24-1 to TRBJ2-1; D is undetermined. Germline CDR1 KGHDR, CDR2 SFDVKD. The CDR3 length is 15 residues. Trimming left V 0 bases short and J 1 base short, with 6 bases between. The CDR3 protein is CATSDLGDSYNEQFF. The CDR3 DNA reads TGTGCCACCAGTGATTTGGGGGATTCCTACAATGAGCAGTTCTTC.

This clonotype was observed at least ten times. The chain uses TRBV30 and TRBJ2-5, with 7 positions matching TRBD1. This CDR3 region has 17 residues. The germline CDR1 and CDR2 sequences are GTSNPN and SVGIG (reference sequence). Trimming removed 0 bases from V and 5 bases from J; junction bases left unmatched: 15. CDR3 in DNA: TGTGCCTGGAGTGTCGGAAGGGTTAAAGGGGGCTGGGAGACCCAGTACTTC. Protein sequence: CAWSVGRVKGGWETQYF.

This clonotype came up many times. The genes are TRBV20-1 and TRBJ2-1, with 9 bases matching TRBD2. The CDR3 is made up of 17 amino acids. V lost 1 base to trimming and J lost 5 bases; unmatched junction nucleotides: 12. Germline lookup yields CDR1 DFQATT and CDR2 SNEGSKA (reference sequence). CDR3 bases: TGCAGTGCTAGAGGACCGGGACTAGCAGACGGAAACAATGAGCAGTTCTTC. Translation: CSARGPGLADGNNEQFF.

This clonotype came up many times. V is TRBV3-1 and J is TRBJ2-3; D possibly corresponds to TRBD2 (7 bases). Trimming removed 1 base from V and 6 bases from J, with 23 bases in between. Germline values: CDR1 LGHDT, CDR2 YNNKEL (reference sequence). The CDR3 is 18 amino acids. The CDR3 DNA reads TGTGCCAGCAGCCAAGGAGGGGGGGCCCTATCCCCAAGTGATACGCAGTATTTT. Encoded protein: CASSQGGGALSPSDTQYF.

Concerning this clonotype: This may be a read error, as it is one base from a much larger clone. V gene TRBV13 combines with J gene TRBJ2-7; either TRBD1 or TRBD2 may fit D (6 bases each). This CDR3 spans 16 amino acids. Per the germline V gene, CDR1 is PRHDT and CDR2 is FYEKMQ (reference sequence). In nucleotides, the CDR3 is TGTGCCGGCAGCTTAGGGGGGCGAGGGGCGGGCTACGAGCAGTACTTC. This translates into CAGSLGGRGAGYEQYF.

The gene calls are TRBV19 and TRBJ2-7, with D maybe TRBD2 (5 bases). The CDR3 length is 14 residues. V was clipped by 5 bases and J by 6 bases, with 17 bases between them. CDR1 is LNHDA and CDR2 is SQIVND in the germline V gene (reference sequence). The CDR3 DNA is TGTGCCAGTAGTCCCGGGGTCCAGGTCGGCGAGCAGTACTTC. It encodes CASSPGVQVGEQYF.

The rearrangement joins TRBV14 to TRBJ1-1, with D hard to call. From germline, CDR1 is SGHDN and CDR2 FVKESK. The CDR3 contains 18 residues. Trimming shortened V by 1 base and J by 0 bases, and 18 bases separated the two germline ends. In nucleotides, the CDR3 is TGTGCCAGCAGCCAAGGAGGAGGATTGGCGGCTATGAACACTGAAGCTTTCTTT. Translation: CASSQGGGLAAMNTEAFF.

There are many counts of this clonotype. J is TRBJ2-5 and V is TRBV10-3; a possible D gene is TRBD1 (5 bases). Per germline, CDR1 ENHRY and CDR2 SYGVKD. V was cut by 6 bases and J by 5 bases, with 13 bases left in between. The CDR3 is 13 amino acids. The CDR3 DNA reads as TGTGCCATCAGCAACAGGATCCGGGAGACCCAGTACTTC. Translated, it gives CAISNRIRETQYF.

This clonotype was observed a handful of times. V is TRBV20-1 and J is TRBJ2-5; tentatively, D is TRBD1 or TRBD2 (5 bases each). The germline gives CDR1 DFQATT, CDR2 SNEGSKA (reference sequence). The CDR3 length is 15 residues. Between the trimmed V and J ends, which lost 4 bases and 2 bases, there was a span of 17 bases. The CDR3 DNA is TGCAGTGCTATCACCGGGGCAGGGAAACAAGAGACCCAGTACTTC. As protein: CSAITGAGKQETQYF.

This rearrangement joins TRBV29-1 to TRBJ2-7, with D tentatively TRBD1 (6 bases). The ends were cut back, 5 bases at V and 6 bases at J, with 14 bases in the middle. Germline V lookup: CDR1 SQVTM, CDR2 ANQGSEA. The CDR3 is made up of 12 amino acids. The CDR3 bases are TGCAGCGTTCGGCCCCAGGGGAGCGAGCAGTACTTC. It translates to CSVRPQGSEQYF.

This clonotype was observed a few times. This sequence joins TRBV25-1 and TRBJ2-3, with 9 bases identical to TRBD1. The CDR3 contains 14 residues. Unmatched junction bases numbered 4, after V lost 6 bases and J lost 3 bases. Germline-derived CDR1 and CDR2 are MGHDK and SYGVNS. In nucleotides, the CDR3 is TGTGCCAGCAGACCGACAGGGGGTACAGATACGCAGTATTTT. Translating it yields CASRPTGGTDTQYF.

This clonotype was recorded at least ten times. The genes are TRBV27 and TRBJ2-3; 12 bases map to TRBD2. Trimming cost V 6 bases and J 4 bases; bases outside gene matches: 11. CDR1 is MNHEY, CDR2 SMNVEV, per germline (reference sequence). The CDR3 consists of 17 residues. CDR3 residues: CASSRTASGRGSDTQYF. CDR3 in DNA: TGTGCCAGCAGCCGAACTGCTAGCGGGAGGGGGTCAGATACGCAGTATTTT.

This clonotype has just a few counts. V gene TRBV29-1 combines with J gene TRBJ1-1, with a possible D match to TRBD1 (6 bases). The CDR3 runs 14 residues. The germline CDR1 and CDR2 sequences are SQVTM and ANQGSEA. V lost 3 bases, J lost 1 base, and 12 bases lay in between. The CDR3 DNA is TGCAGCGTTGATCTCGACAGGAGGAACACTGAAGCTTTCTTT. It specifies CSVDLDRRNTEAFF. Together with reference TRBV29-1 and TRBJ1-1, the CDR3 gives the full variable domain: SAVISQKPSRDICQRGTSLTIQCQVDSQVTMMFWYRQQPGQSLTLIATANQGSEATYESGFVIDKFPISRPNLTFSTLTVSNMSPEDSSIYLCSVDLDRRNTEAFFGQGTRLTVV.

This clonotype was observed at least ten times. This chain links TRBV3-1 with TRBJ1-1, with D perhaps TRBD1 (6 bases). The CDR3 consists of 14 residues. V lost 1 base and J lost 6, with 12 bases in between. Germline V gene data show CDR1 as LGHDT and CDR2 as YNNKEL (reference sequence). The CDR3 nucleotides read TGTGCCAGCAGCCAAGGCAGGGGTGACCCTGAAGCTTTCTTT. It encodes CASSQGRGDPEAFF.

This clonotype was detected only a few times. The chain employs TRBV30 and TRBJ2-7, with D hard to call. The CDR3 has 13 amino acids. The V gene lost 8 bases and the J gene lost 5 bases, with 19 bases spanning the gap. In germline, CDR1 is GTSNPN, CDR2 SVGIG (reference sequence). As DNA, the CDR3 is TGTGCCCGCTCGGACCACAAGGGCCACGAGCAGTACTTC. Translating gives CARSDHKGHEQYF.

In the case of this clonotype: A read error is possible here, since a much larger clone lies one base away. This chain connects TRBV20-1 to TRBJ1-1; D gene unclear. Germline V CDR1 and CDR2: DFQATT, SNEGSKA (reference sequence). Trimming took off 5 bases at V and 1 base at J, with 11 bases between the two ends. CDR3 size: 13 residues. The CDR3 here is CSAGTVENTEAFF. The CDR3 DNA is TGCAGTGCTGGTACAGTGGAGAACACTGAAGCTTTCTTT.

At least ten counts were recorded for this clonotype. V usage is TRBV29-1 and J usage is TRBJ1-2; 9 positions agree with TRBD1. This CDR3 comprises 13 residues. V lost 5 bases to trimming and J lost 7 bases; unmatched junction nucleotides: 8. Germline assignment: CDR1 SQVTM and CDR2 ANQGSEA. In nucleotides, the CDR3 is TGCAGCGTTATCCGGGACAGGGCTTTTGGCTACACCTTC. This encodes CSVIRDRAFGYTF.

This clonotype was seen repeatedly, ten times or more. V and J are TRBV9 and TRBJ1-4, with D perhaps TRBD1 (5 bases). The CDR3 runs to 16 residues. Germline CDR1 SGDLS, CDR2 YYNGEE. With 3 bases removed from V and 8 bases from J, the gap between germline ends came to 20 bases. The CDR3 sequence: CASSAGPLGLGEKLFF. In DNA, the CDR3 is TGTGCCAGCAGCGCCGGTCCGTTGGGGCTTGGGGAAAAACTGTTTTTT.

The chain recombines TRBV18 with TRBJ2-7, with 10 bases fitting TRBD1. V lost 6 bases and J lost 4; bases outside the gene matches: 18. The CDR3 has 18 residues. Germline V gene sequence: CDR1 KGHSH, CDR2 LQKENI. For the CDR3, the DNA is TGTGCCAGCTCCGGCCCTAACACCGGACAGGGGGGATCTTACGAGCAGTACTTC. Translation gives CASSGPNTGQGGSYEQYF.